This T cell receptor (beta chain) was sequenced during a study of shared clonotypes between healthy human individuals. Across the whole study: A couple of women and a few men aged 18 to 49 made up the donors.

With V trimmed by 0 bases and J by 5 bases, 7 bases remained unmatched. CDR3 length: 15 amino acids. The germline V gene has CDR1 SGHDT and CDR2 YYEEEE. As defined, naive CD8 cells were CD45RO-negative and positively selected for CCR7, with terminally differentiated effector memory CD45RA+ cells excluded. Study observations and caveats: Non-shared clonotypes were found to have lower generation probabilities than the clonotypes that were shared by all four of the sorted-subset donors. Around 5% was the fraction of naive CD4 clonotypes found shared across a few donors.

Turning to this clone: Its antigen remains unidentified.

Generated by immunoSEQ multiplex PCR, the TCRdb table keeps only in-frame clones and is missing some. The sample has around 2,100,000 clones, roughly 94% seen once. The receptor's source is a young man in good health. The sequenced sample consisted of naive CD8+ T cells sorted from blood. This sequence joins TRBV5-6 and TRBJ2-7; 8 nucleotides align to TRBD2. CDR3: CASSLVGAAGDEQYF. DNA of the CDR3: TGTGCCAGCAGCTTGGTTGGTGCAGCGGGAGACGAGCAGTACTTC.